This is a list of T cell receptor beta chains from one sample in a study of blood T cell repertoires in COVID-19. Assay: immunoSEQ multiplex PCR; the TCRdb copy retains only in-frame clones and omits some. Counted here are hundreds of thousands of clones, roughly 90% occurring once; the ten biggest clones make up roughly an eighth. Specimen: peripheral blood. These receptors were obtained from a woman between 55 and 75 years old with acute or convalescent COVID-19. Both conserved end residues are part of each CDR3. Each record gives: J gene, clone size, D gene, V gene, CDR3 DNA, CDR3 protein. A D gene is named only where the DNA matches it firmly. Rows may omit the clone size; those that give it use once, few, many or a size class.

j_gene: TRBJ1-1; abundance: NA; d_gene: NA; v_gene: TRBV19; CDR3nt: TGTGCCAGCTTGGAGGGGATGGCTATGAACACTGAAGCTTTCTTT; CDR3aa: CASLEGMAMNTEAFF
j_gene: TRBJ1-2; abundance: once; d_gene: NA; v_gene: TRBV28; CDR3nt: TGTGCCAGCAGTTCTACAGGGTTAAATGGCTACACCTTC; CDR3aa: CASSSTGLNGYTF
j_gene: TRBJ1-2; abundance: NA; d_gene: TRBD1; v_gene: TRBV19; CDR3nt: TGTGCCAGTACTCGATCAGGGACAGTGGATGGCTACACCTTC; CDR3aa: CASTRSGTVDGYTF
j_gene: TRBJ2-2; abundance: NA; d_gene: TRBD2; v_gene: TRBV5-6; CDR3nt: TGTGCCAGCAGCTTGTCTCCCCAACAGCGGGGGTGGGACACCGGGGAGCTGTTTTTT; CDR3aa: CASSLSPQQRGWDTGELFF
j_gene: TRBJ1-5; abundance: NA; d_gene: NA; v_gene: TRBV18; CDR3nt: TGTGCCAGCTCACCGGGGGCAGCAAATCAGCCCCAGCATTTT; CDR3aa: CASSPGAANQPQHF
j_gene: TRBJ2-3; abundance: once; d_gene: NA; v_gene: TRBV7-2; CDR3nt: TGTGCCAGCAGCTTGGAGGGATCTAGGGATACGCAGTATTTT; CDR3aa: CASSLEGSRDTQYF
j_gene: TRBJ1-2; abundance: NA; d_gene: TRBD1; v_gene: TRBV27; CDR3nt: TGTGCCAGCAGTTGGAGCAGGGGGTTCGGCTACACCTTC; CDR3aa: CASSWSRGFGYTF
j_gene: TRBJ2-2; abundance: once; d_gene: TRBD2; v_gene: TRBV4-1; CDR3nt: TGCGCCAGCAGCCAAGATACGGGGGGGGACACCGGGGAGCTGTTTTTT; CDR3aa: CASSQDTGGDTGELFF
j_gene: TRBJ2-5; abundance: NA; d_gene: TRBD1; v_gene: TRBV27; CDR3nt: TGTGCCAGCAGTCTGGGACAGGGCAGGAGTGAGACCCAGTACTTC; CDR3aa: CASSLGQGRSETQYF
j_gene: TRBJ2-3; abundance: NA; d_gene: TRBD1; v_gene: TRBV7-2; CDR3nt: TGTGCCAGCAGCTTGGACAGGGGCCTATCCAGCACAGATACGCAGTATTTT; CDR3aa: CASSLDRGLSSTDTQYF
j_gene: TRBJ2-5; abundance: NA; d_gene: NA; v_gene: TRBV9; CDR3nt: TGTGCCAGCAGCGTAGACGTGGGAGAGGGGACCCAGTACTTC; CDR3aa: CASSVDVGEGTQYF
j_gene: TRBJ1-4; abundance: NA; d_gene: NA; v_gene: TRBV9; CDR3nt: TGTGCCAGCAGCGTAGCTACCAGCGTTGATGAAAAACTGTTTTTT; CDR3aa: CASSVATSVDEKLFF
j_gene: TRBJ1-1; abundance: NA; d_gene: TRBD1; v_gene: TRBV28; CDR3nt: TGTGCCAGCAGTTTACTACAGGGGAGAGCTTTCTTT; CDR3aa: CASSLLQGRAFF
j_gene: TRBJ2-2; abundance: NA; d_gene: NA; v_gene: TRBV3-1/TRBV3-2; CDR3nt: TGTGCCAGCAGCCAAGATAACTCGCGAACCGGGGAGCTGTTTTTT; CDR3aa: CASSQDNSRTGELFF
j_gene: TRBJ1-3; abundance: NA; d_gene: NA; v_gene: TRBV30; CDR3nt: TGTGCCTGGAGTGTAGGGGGTTACACCATATATTTT; CDR3aa: CAWSVGGYTIYF
j_gene: TRBJ2-1; abundance: once; d_gene: TRBD2; v_gene: TRBV7-2; CDR3nt: TGTGCCAGCAGCGCCTCGAGTGTAGCGGGAGGTGGGAATGAGCAGTTCTTC; CDR3aa: CASSASSVAGGGNEQFF
j_gene: TRBJ1-5; abundance: NA; d_gene: NA; v_gene: TRBV7-8; CDR3nt: TGTGCCAGCAGCTTAGCGCGGGATCAGCCCCAGCATTTT; CDR3aa: CASSLARDQPQHF
j_gene: TRBJ2-3; abundance: NA; d_gene: NA; v_gene: TRBV6-5; CDR3nt: TGTGCCAGCAAACCGCCGGGACTCCAAGGGACGCAGTATTTT; CDR3aa: CASKPPGLQGTQYF
j_gene: TRBJ2-2; abundance: NA; d_gene: TRBD1; v_gene: TRBV5-1; CDR3nt: TGCGCCAGCAGCGAACTGACAGGGGGCCGTGTCGGGGAGCTGTTTTTT; CDR3aa: CASSELTGGRVGELFF
j_gene: TRBJ1-2; abundance: NA; d_gene: TRBD1; v_gene: TRBV7-2; CDR3nt: TGTGCCAGCAGCCACGGCGGGAGGGGGCAAGAGGGCTACACCTTC; CDR3aa: CASSHGGRGQEGYTF
j_gene: TRBJ2-3; abundance: NA; d_gene: TRBD2; v_gene: TRBV6-5; CDR3nt: TGTGCCAGCCCATCTAGCGGGGGGTCCACAGATACGCAGTATTTT; CDR3aa: CASPSSGGSTDTQYF
j_gene: TRBJ1-6; abundance: few; d_gene: TRBD1; v_gene: TRBV4-1; CDR3nt: TGCGCCAGCAGCCAACTGAGACAGGGACTTCATTTACCCCTCCACTTT; CDR3aa: CASSQLRQGLHLPLHF
j_gene: TRBJ2-4; abundance: NA; d_gene: NA; v_gene: TRBV6-2/TRBV6-3; CDR3nt: TGTGCCAGCAGTTACCCGGCAGCGCTAGCCAAAAACATTCAGTACTTC; CDR3aa: CASSYPAALAKNIQYF
j_gene: TRBJ2-5; abundance: few; d_gene: NA; v_gene: TRBV24-1; CDR3nt: TGTGCCACCAGTGAAGGGGACACGTACCAAGAGACCCAGTACTTC; CDR3aa: CATSEGDTYQETQYF
j_gene: TRBJ2-3; abundance: NA; d_gene: NA; v_gene: TRBV28; CDR3nt: TGTGCCAGCAGCCTCCCGGGCACAGATACGCAGTATTTT; CDR3aa: CASSLPGTDTQYF
j_gene: TRBJ1-2; abundance: once; d_gene: TRBD1; v_gene: TRBV12-3/TRBV12-4; CDR3nt: TGTGCCAGCACCGACAGGGTCTATGGCTACACCTTT; CDR3aa: CASTDRVYGYTF
j_gene: TRBJ2-3; abundance: NA; d_gene: TRBD2; v_gene: TRBV11-2; CDR3nt: TGTGCCAGCAGCTCGACGGGAGGCGGGATAGATACGCAGTATTTT; CDR3aa: CASSSTGGGIDTQYF
j_gene: TRBJ2-7; abundance: NA; d_gene: NA; v_gene: TRBV7-3; CDR3nt: TGTGCCAGCAGCGGGGGGGCCAGCTTCATAGACGAGCAGTACTTC; CDR3aa: CASSGGASFIDEQYF
j_gene: TRBJ1-2; abundance: NA; d_gene: NA; v_gene: TRBV28; CDR3nt: TGTGCCAGCAGTTTATCCGGACTGGGTACGAACTATGGCTACACCTTC; CDR3aa: CASSLSGLGTNYGYTF
j_gene: TRBJ1-3; abundance: NA; d_gene: NA; v_gene: TRBV5-1; CDR3nt: TGCGCCAGCAGCATGAGCTCTGGAAACACCATATATTTT; CDR3aa: CASSMSSGNTIYF
j_gene: TRBJ2-7; abundance: NA; d_gene: NA; v_gene: TRBV6-2/TRBV6-3; CDR3nt: TGTGCCAGCAGTTACCCCGGGTACGAGCAGTACTTC; CDR3aa: CASSYPGYEQYF
j_gene: TRBJ2-7; abundance: NA; d_gene: NA; v_gene: TRBV11-1; CDR3nt: TGTGCCAGCAGCGCTACAGGAGCCTACGAGCAGTACTTC; CDR3aa: CASSATGAYEQYF
j_gene: TRBJ1-1; abundance: NA; d_gene: NA; v_gene: TRBV7-9; CDR3nt: TGTGCCAGCAGCTTAGGGGGTCGGCGGGTTTGGGGCACTGAAGCTTTCTTT; CDR3aa: CASSLGGRRVWGTEAFF
j_gene: TRBJ2-3; abundance: NA; d_gene: NA; v_gene: TRBV3-1/TRBV3-2; CDR3nt: TGTGCCAGCAGCGCCCCCGGGGGACCAGATACGCAGTATTTT; CDR3aa: CASSAPGGPDTQYF
j_gene: TRBJ2-7; abundance: NA; d_gene: NA; v_gene: TRBV4-1; CDR3nt: TGCGCCAGCAGCCAAAACAGGGTTGACGAGCAGTACTTC; CDR3aa: CASSQNRVDEQYF
j_gene: TRBJ2-2; abundance: NA; d_gene: TRBD1; v_gene: TRBV28; CDR3nt: TGTGCCAGCACCCCCGGGACAGGTTCCACCGGGGAGCTGTTTTTT; CDR3aa: CASTPGTGSTGELFF
j_gene: TRBJ1-5; abundance: NA; d_gene: TRBD1; v_gene: TRBV6-5; CDR3nt: TGTGCCAGCAGTCGACAGGGGGATCAGCCCCAGCATTTT; CDR3aa: CASSRQGDQPQHF
j_gene: TRBJ2-7; abundance: NA; d_gene: NA; v_gene: TRBV6-2/TRBV6-3; CDR3nt: TGTGCCAGCAGCTCCCCAGCGGTTTTATCCTACGAGCAGTACTTC; CDR3aa: CASSSPAVLSYEQYF